This TCR beta chain stems from a study of OX40 agonist ivuxolimab in advanced cancers. Background on the study: Partial responses were recorded for three patients, including one with hepatocellular carcinoma and two with cutaneous melanoma.

Baseline, cycle 4 day 1, and cycle 7 day 1 were the blood sampling points. Here immunoSEQ multiplex PCR was the method, and the copy in TCRdb shows in-frame clones only, minus some. Among about 26,000 clones listed, 70% to 90% were seen once. The CDR3 has 15 residues. Germline lookup yields CDR1 MNHEY and CDR2 SMNVEV (reference sequence). Trimming took 7 bases from V and 8 from J, leaving 21 bases between them. Here the sequenced sample was CD4+ or CD8+ T cells sorted from blood, taken in a trial of the OX40 agonist ivuxolimab. This sequence was found in an adult with an advanced solid tumor such as melanoma, head and neck, liver or kidney cancer. The chain is built from TRBV27 and TRBJ2-1; D possibly corresponds to TRBD2 (5 bases). CDR3 in DNA: TGTGCCAGCAAGCGGCGGGCCCAACTAGTGTATGAGCAGTTCTTC. Its translation is CASKRRAQLVYEQFF.